These 25 T cell receptor beta chains were sequenced from one sample in a study of early stage breast cancer tumors. Assay used: immunoSEQ multiplex PCR; TCRdb lists only in-frame clones, some missing. The data hold approximately 30,000 clones, with roughly three fifths observed a single time. Sequencing used breast tumor tissue. The source of these receptors is a person aged 50 to 59 with breast cancer.

In its sample, this clone was seen a few times. The chain employs TRBV2 and TRBJ2-1; 9 positions agree with TRBD2. Germline CDR1 is SNHLY and CDR2 is FYNNEI. The CDR3 spans 15 residues. V was clipped by 7 bases and J by 8 bases; unmatched bases: 12. The DNA for the CDR3 is TGTGCCAGCACCATCCGGGGACTAGCAAGCGATGAGCAGTTCTTC. This sequence encodes CASTIRGLASDEQFF.

This clone occurred a few times. This sequence joins TRBV19 and TRBJ2-7; TRBD1 might be the D (6 bases). Germline-derived CDR1 and CDR2 are LNHDA and SQIVND (reference sequence). The CDR3 is 14 amino acids. Trimming pared 5 bases from V and 0 bases from J, leaving 11 bases between. CDR3 residues: CASSPQTGSYEQYF. The CDR3 nucleotides read TGTGCCAGTAGTCCCCAGACAGGCTCCTACGAGCAGTACTTC.

This clone was seen a handful of times. The rearrangement uses TRBV20-1 and TRBJ2-5; D not resolved. This CDR3 has 11 amino acids. V lost 6 bases, J lost 5 bases, and 10 bases lay in between. Germline lookup yields CDR1 DFQATT and CDR2 SNEGSKA (reference sequence). The CDR3 is CSAWGPETQYF. The CDR3, as DNA: TGCAGTGCATGGGGTCCGGAGACCCAGTACTTC.

The chain's CDR3 is CASSIGVGDRASGRSGANVLTF. As DNA, the CDR3 is TGTGCCAGTAGTATAGGGGTCGGGGACAGGGCCAGCGGGAGGTCTGGGGCCAACGTCCTGACTTTC. The chain combines TRBV19 with TRBJ2-6; D is perhaps TRBD1 or TRBD2 (9 bases each). The CDR3 has 22 amino acids. Germline CDR1 is LNHDA and CDR2 is SQIVND (reference sequence). V lost 1 base to trimming and J lost 1 base, with 26 bases between them.

This chain links TRBV5-5 with TRBJ1-5, with D hard to call. This CDR3 is built from 13 residues. The V gene lost 2 bases and the J gene lost 3 bases, with 6 bases spanning the gap. The germline V gene encodes CDR1 SGHKS and CDR2 YYEKEE (reference sequence). DNA of the CDR3: TGTGCCAGCAGCTTCAGGCTCAATCAGCCCCAGCATTTT. As protein: CASSFRLNQPQHF.

CDR3: CASSQSFLKREVVTSADTQYF. For the CDR3, the DNA is TGCGCCAGCAGTCAATCATTCCTAAAACGGGAGGTTGTGACATCCGCAGATACGCAGTATTTT. The chain couples TRBV23-1 to TRBJ2-3; 7 bases agree with TRBD2. TRBV23-1 is annotated as an ORF whose role is uncertain. V shed 0 bases and J 4 bases; nucleotides not matched to a gene: 22. The CDR3 consists of 21 residues.

This clone was seen a handful of times. The chain carries TRBV18 and TRBJ2-3, with D unclear. The CDR3 sequence is 16 residues long. Per germline, CDR1 KGHSH and CDR2 LQKENI. The germline V and J ends were trimmed by 2 bases and 2 bases, with 14 bases remaining between them. The CDR3 sequence: CASSPNKLGVTDTQYF. The CDR3 nucleotides are TGTGCCAGCTCACCAAATAAATTAGGAGTCACAGATACGCAGTATTTT.

This chain uses TRBV12-5 with TRBJ2-1; the D is unclear. Germline CDR1 and CDR2: LGHNT and FRNRAP. V lost 1 base to trimming and J lost 9 bases, with 7 bases between them. The CDR3 covers 12 residues. CDR3 in DNA: TGTGCTAGTGGTTTGGACTTGCTTGAGCAGTTCTTC. Amino acid sequence: CASGLDLLEQFF.

The chain is built from TRBV7-2 and TRBJ2-5; 10 bases are shared with TRBD2. The CDR3 totals 16 residues. Looked up from germline, CDR1 is SGHTA and CDR2 is FQGNSA. The junction had 4 bases not matched to a gene; V was cut back by 1 base and J by 2 bases. The CDR3 DNA sequence: TGTGCCAGCAGCTTAGTAAGCGGGGGGGGGCAAGAGACCCAGTACTTC. Protein product: CASSLVSGGGQETQYF.

This clone was counted only a few times. The V call is TRBV7-3, the J call TRBJ1-1; D perhaps matches TRBD1 (6 bases). Trimming took 0 bases from V and 1 from J, leaving 18 bases between them. Germline V lookup: CDR1 SGHTA, CDR2 FQGTGA. This CDR3 comprises 18 residues. The DNA of the CDR3 is TGTGCCAGCAGCTTAACTCCCAGGGGCGGAGGGTCGAACACTGAAGCTTTCTTT. Amino acid sequence: CASSLTPRGGGSNTEAFF.

CDR3 DNA: TGTGCCAGCAGCCAAGCCCCTATCGTCAGGGCTGGGGCCAACGTCCTGACTTTC. Its protein product is CASSQAPIVRAGANVLTF. The chain recombines TRBV14 with TRBJ2-6, with D maybe TRBD1 (5 bases). Germline assignment: CDR1 SGHDN and CDR2 FVKESK. This CDR3 spans 18 amino acids. V gave up 1 base and J gave up 2 bases, with 15 bases separating them.

The genes are TRBV6-6 and TRBJ1-3; D gene unclear. Per germline, CDR1 MNHNY and CDR2 SVGAGI (reference sequence). The CDR3 runs to 14 residues. Trimming cost V 2 bases and J 0 bases, with 5 bases left between them. The CDR3 DNA reads as TGTGCCAGCAGTTACACGAGCTCTGGAAACACCATATATTTT. Translated: CASSYTSSGNTIYF.

The chain has TRBV6-1 and TRBJ1-2; 7 positions agree with TRBD1. The CDR3 consists of 15 residues. Germline V lookup: CDR1 MNHNS, CDR2 SASEGT. V trimming: 4 bases; J trimming: 8 bases; junction bases outside the gene matches: 13. In nucleotides, the CDR3 is TGTGCCAGCAGTGGTACGCGATACACAGGGGCCGGCTACACCTTC. It codes for CASSGTRYTGAGYTF.

This clone was counted a few times. J is TRBJ2-7 and V is TRBV11-2; D uncertain. Trimming shortened V by 1 base and J by 3 bases, and 7 bases separated the two germline ends. The CDR3 extends over 13 amino acids. Germline CDR1 is SGHAT and CDR2 is FQNNGV. This CDR3 reads CASSLGPNYEQYF. CDR3 sequence (DNA): TGTGCCAGCAGCTTAGGTCCGAACTACGAGCAGTACTTC.

This chain links TRBV7-9 with TRBJ2-5; D assignment may be TRBD1 or TRBD2 (5 bases each). Trimming shortened V by 6 bases and J by 5 bases, and 22 bases separated the two germline ends. The CDR3 consists of 16 residues. Germline V gene lookup returns CDR1 SEHNR and CDR2 FQNEAQ (reference sequence). CDR3 amino acids: CASSPGANVQRETQYF. The CDR3, as DNA: TGTGCCAGCAGTCCCGGGGCCAACGTGCAGCGGGAGACCCAGTACTTC. Looking up the rest from reference TRBV7-9 and TRBJ2-5 gives the full variable domain: DTGVSQNPRHKITKRGQNVTFRCDPISEHNRLYWYRQTLGQGPEFLTYFQNEAQLEKSRLLSDRFSAERPKGSFSTLEIQRTEQGDSAMYLCASSPGANVQRETQYFGPGTRLLVL.

This chain joins TRBV7-2 and TRBJ2-3; no clear D. This CDR3 region has 11 residues. From germline, CDR1 is SGHTA and CDR2 FQGNSA. Trimming took off 5 bases at V and 2 bases at J, with 2 bases between the two ends. The CDR3 loop is CASSNTDTQYF. For the CDR3, the DNA is TGTGCCAGCAGCAACACAGATACGCAGTATTTT. Filled out from reference TRBV7-2 and TRBJ2-3, the complete variable domain reads GAGVSQSPSNKVTEKGKDVELRCDPISGHTALYWYRQSLGQGLEFLIYFQGNSAPDKSGLPSDRFSAERTGGSVSTLTIQRTQQEDSAVYLCASSNTDTQYFGPGTRLTVL.

By its share, this clone is medium-sized. The V call is TRBV15, the J call TRBJ2-1, with a possible D match to TRBD2 (5 bases). CDR1 and CDR2 from the germline V gene are LNHNV and YYDKDF (reference sequence). There are 15 residues in the CDR3. V dropped 4 bases and J dropped 2 bases, with 12 bases sitting between them. CDR3 in amino acids: CATSTNRETYNEQFF. CDR3 coding DNA: TGTGCCACCAGCACGAATAGGGAGACCTACAATGAGCAGTTCTTC. The whole variable domain, remainder taken from reference TRBV15 and TRBJ2-1, is DAMVIQNPRYQVTQFGKPVTLSCSQTLNHNVMYWYQQKSSQAPKLLFHYYDKDFNNEADTPDNFQSRRPNTSFCFLDIRSPGLGDTAMYLCATSTNRETYNEQFFGPGTRLTVL.

The V call is TRBV30, the J call TRBJ2-1; D is unresolved. The V gene lost 3 bases and the J gene lost 5 bases, with 11 bases spanning the gap. The CDR3 runs 13 residues. The germline CDR1 and CDR2 sequences are GTSNPN and SVGIG (reference sequence). The CDR3, as DNA: TGTGCCTGGAGCCCCGACACTAACAATGAGCAGTTCTTC. As protein: CAWSPDTNNEQFF. Full variable domain (rest looked up from reference TRBV30 and TRBJ2-1): SQTIHQWPATLVQPVGSPLSLECTVEGTSNPNLYWYRQAAGRGLQLLFYSVGIGQISSEVPQNLSASRPQDRQFILSSKKLLLSDSGFYLCAWSPDTNNEQFFGPGTRLTVL.

V gene TRBV5-1 combines with J gene TRBJ2-7, with 10 bases identical to TRBD1. V gave up 4 bases and J gave up 3 bases; unmatched junction bases: 4. Looked up from germline, CDR1 is SGHRS and CDR2 is YFSETQ. The CDR3 is 14 residues long. The CDR3 spells CASSPGQGIYEQYF. In DNA, the CDR3 is TGCGCCAGCAGCCCGGGACAGGGGATCTACGAGCAGTACTTC.

V usage is TRBV11-3 and J usage is TRBJ2-7; TRBD1 is a possible D gene (6 bases). The germline V and J ends were trimmed by 1 base and 7 bases, with 11 bases remaining between them. The length of the CDR3 is 13 residues. CDR1 and CDR2 from the germline V gene are SGHNT and YENEEA. CDR3 nucleotide sequence: TGTGCCAGCAGCTTAGGCAGGGGCAGAGAGCAGTACTTC. Protein sequence: CASSLGRGREQYF.

The chain combines TRBV18 with TRBJ1-1, with D hard to call. CDR1 KGHSH and CDR2 LQKENI come from the germline V gene. Trimming removed 3 bases from V and 1 base from J, with 12 bases in between. This CDR3 region has 15 residues. The DNA for the CDR3 is TGTGCCAGCTCACCTCGAAGGGCAGAGAACACTGAAGCTTTCTTT. Its protein product is CASSPRRAENTEAFF.

The chain links TRBV28 to TRBJ2-7; no firm D call. V was shortened by 5 bases and J by 4 bases, with 12 bases between the two germline ends. The CDR3 runs to 13 residues. The germline CDR1 and CDR2 sequences are MDHEN and SYDVKM. This CDR3 reads CASSLAPRYEQYF. The CDR3 DNA follows: TGTGCCAGCAGTCTTGCCCCCCGGTACGAGCAGTACTTC.

The chain carries TRBV6-5 and TRBJ2-7, with 9 bases matching TRBD1. The CDR3 covers 15 residues. J lost 3 bases, V lost 5 bases, and 8 bases had no gene match. The germline V gene encodes CDR1 MNHEY and CDR2 SVGAGI. The CDR3 reads CASSTTGTGYYEQYF. DNA for the CDR3: TGTGCCAGCAGTACAACCGGGACAGGGTACTACGAGCAGTACTTC.

Only a few counts were recorded for this clone. The V call is TRBV27, the J call TRBJ1-3, with 11 bases aligning to TRBD1. CDR1 MNHEY and CDR2 SMNVEV come from the germline V gene (reference sequence). V lost 6 bases and J lost 9; bases outside the gene matches: 13. This CDR3 comprises 16 residues. CDR3 bases: TGTGCCAGCAGACTATTTAAAAGGACAGGGGGCATCACCATATATTTT. Amino acid sequence: CASRLFKRTGGITIYF.

This clone was observed a few times. This chain links TRBV5-1 with TRBJ1-4, with D possibly being TRBD1 (5 bases). Trimming stripped 5 bases from V and 0 bases from J, with 11 bases between. CDR3 length: 15 residues. Germline V lookup: CDR1 SGHRS, CDR2 YFSETQ. This CDR3 is CASRGTVTTNEKLFF. The CDR3 coding sequence is TGCGCCAGCAGAGGGACCGTCACAACTAATGAAAAACTGTTTTTT.